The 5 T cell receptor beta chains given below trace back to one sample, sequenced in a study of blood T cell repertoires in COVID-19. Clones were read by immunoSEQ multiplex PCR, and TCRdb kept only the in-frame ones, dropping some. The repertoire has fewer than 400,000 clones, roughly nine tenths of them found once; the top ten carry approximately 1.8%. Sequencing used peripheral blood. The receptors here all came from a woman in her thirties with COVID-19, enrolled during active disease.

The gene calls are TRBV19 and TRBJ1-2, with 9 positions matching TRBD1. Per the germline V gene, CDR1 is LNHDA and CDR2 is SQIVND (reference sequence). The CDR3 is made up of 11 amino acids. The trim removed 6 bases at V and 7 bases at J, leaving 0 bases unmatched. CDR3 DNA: TGTGCCAGTAGGACAGGGGGTGGCTACACCTTC. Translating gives CASRTGGGYTF.

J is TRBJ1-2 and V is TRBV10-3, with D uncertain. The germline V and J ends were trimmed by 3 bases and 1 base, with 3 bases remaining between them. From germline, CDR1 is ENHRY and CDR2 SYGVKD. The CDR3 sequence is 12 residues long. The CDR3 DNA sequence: TGTGCCATCAGTGACCATAACTATGGCTACACCTTC. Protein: CAISDHNYGYTF.

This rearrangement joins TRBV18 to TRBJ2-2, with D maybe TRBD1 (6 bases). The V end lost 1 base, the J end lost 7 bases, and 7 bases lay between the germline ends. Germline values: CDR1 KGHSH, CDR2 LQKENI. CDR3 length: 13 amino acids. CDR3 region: CASSPQGDGELFF. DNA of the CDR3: TGTGCCAGCTCACCACAGGGGGACGGGGAGCTGTTTTTT.

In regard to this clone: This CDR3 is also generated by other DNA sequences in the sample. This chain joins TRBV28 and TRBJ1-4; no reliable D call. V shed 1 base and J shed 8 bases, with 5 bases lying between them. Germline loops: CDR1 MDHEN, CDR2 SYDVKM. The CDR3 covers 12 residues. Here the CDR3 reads CASSLSGEKLFF. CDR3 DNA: TGTGCCAGCAGTTTATCGGGGGAAAAACTGTTTTTT.

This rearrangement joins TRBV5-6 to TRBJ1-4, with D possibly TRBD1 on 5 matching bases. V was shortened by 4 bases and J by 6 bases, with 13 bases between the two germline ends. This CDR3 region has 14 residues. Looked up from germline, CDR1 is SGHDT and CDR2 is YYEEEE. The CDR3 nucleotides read TGTGCCAGCAGCCTCCTCCACAGGCATGAAAAACTGTTTTTT. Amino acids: CASSLLHRHEKLFF.